This entry features one TCR beta chain sequence. Its specificity is unknown. Trimming removed 0 bases at V and 12 bases at J, with 6 bases between. The CDR3 sequence is 11 residues long. The germline V gene has CDR1 SNHLY and CDR2 FYNNEI. This entry comes from a study of shared clonotypes between healthy human individuals. Overall study context: CD4 naive and memory got three plates each, CD8 naive two, CD8 memory one.

General study findings and limits: About 4.5% of naive CD4 clonotypes were common to a few donors. Donor clonotype sharing was expected to depend on sequencing depth.

The assay was immunoSEQ multiplex PCR, and TCRdb's table has in-frame clones only and misses some. Of some 1.5 million clones listed, 95% to 99% are singletons. The receptor was derived from a man younger than 40 in good health. Sequenced material: naive CD4+ T cells sorted from blood. The subset was: CD45RA+ positively selected. V and J are TRBV2 and TRBJ2-1; D is undetermined. The DNA for the CDR3 is TGTGCCAGCAGTGAAGCGCGAGGGCAGTTCTTC. Translating gives CASSEARGQFF.